These 20 T cell receptor beta chains were all obtained from the same sample, sequenced in a study of blood T cell repertoires in COVID-19. Clones were read by immunoSEQ multiplex PCR, and TCRdb kept only the in-frame ones, dropping some. The repertoire holds just under 85,000 clones, with around 88% as singletons. The source material was peripheral blood. The receptors were sampled from a woman in her sixties with acute or convalescent COVID-19.

The chain carries TRBV2 and TRBJ1-1, with a possible D match to TRBD1 (5 bases). Looked up from germline, CDR1 is SNHLY and CDR2 is FYNNEI. Trimming cost V 6 bases and J 0 bases, with 11 bases left between them. This CDR3 has 14 amino acids. The CDR3 nucleotides are TGTGCCAGCAGAGATACGGGGGTGAACACTGAAGCTTTCTTT. It is translated as CASRDTGVNTEAFF.

The J gene is TRBJ1-2, the V gene TRBV4-2; TRBD1 might be the D (6 bases). In germline, CDR1 is LGHNA, CDR2 YNFKEQ. Trimming took 0 bases from V and 4 from J, leaving 18 bases between them. The CDR3 has 17 amino acids. This chain's CDR3 is CASSQESERGAAYGYTF. The CDR3 DNA sequence: TGTGCCAGCAGCCAAGAGTCGGAGCGGGGGGCGGCCTATGGCTACACCTTC.

A few counts support this clone. This chain connects TRBV9 to TRBJ2-1; 9 bases match TRBD2. Trimming removed 4 bases from V and 4 bases from J; junction bases left unmatched: 9. Germline-derived CDR1 and CDR2 are SGDLS and YYNGEE. The CDR3 length is 16 residues. Here the CDR3 reads CASSPRGSGGYNEQFF. The CDR3 nucleotides are TGTGCCAGCAGCCCCCGGGGTAGCGGGGGATACAATGAGCAGTTCTTC.

The chain employs TRBV9 and TRBJ1-3; 8 bases are shared with TRBD1. From germline, CDR1 is SGDLS and CDR2 YYNGEE. V lost 0 bases and J lost 4; bases outside the gene matches: 3. The CDR3 consists of 15 residues. CDR3 loop: CASSVEGQVGNTIYF. CDR3 nucleotides: TGTGCCAGCAGCGTAGAGGGACAGGTGGGAAACACCATATATTTT.

The rearrangement links TRBV9 to TRBJ2-1; the match to TRBD2 covers 16 bases. With V trimmed by 0 bases and J by 5 bases, 14 bases remained unmatched. CDR3 length equals 21 residues. Per germline, CDR1 SGDLS and CDR2 YYNGEE. The DNA of the CDR3 is TGTGCCAGCAGCGTAGCTACATGGGGGACTAGCGGGAGGGCCAAGGACAATGAGCAGTTCTTC. Protein sequence: CASSVATWGTSGRAKDNEQFF.

This clone was seen a handful of times. The chain uses TRBV6-5 and TRBJ1-1; a possible D gene is TRBD1 (6 bases). There are 14 residues in the CDR3. V shed 7 bases and J shed 1 base, with 13 bases lying between them. Germline V gene sequence: CDR1 MNHEY, CDR2 SVGAGI. CDR3 sequence (DNA): TGTGCCAGCACTCCGACAGGCGGGAACACTGAAGCTTTCTTT. Amino acid sequence: CASTPTGGNTEAFF.

The chain employs TRBV7-9 and TRBJ2-3, with 14 bases identical to TRBD2. V lost 6 bases to trimming and J lost 6 bases; unmatched junction nucleotides: 8. The CDR3 spans 16 residues. Germline CDR1 reads SEHNR; CDR2 reads FQNEAQ (reference sequence). The DNA of the CDR3 is TGTGCCAGCAGACCTCGCCGACTAGCGGGGGGGGATACGCAGTATTTT. It encodes CASRPRRLAGGDTQYF.

The chain combines TRBV19 with TRBJ2-5; no clear D. Trimming removed 0 bases from V and 3 bases from J, with 8 bases in between. CDR1 is LNHDA, CDR2 SQIVND, per germline (reference sequence). This CDR3 region has 14 residues. The CDR3 nucleotides read TGTGCCAGTAGTATAGATAGCTGGGAAGAGACCCAGTACTTC. This gives the protein CASSIDSWEETQYF.

J is TRBJ1-1 and V is TRBV5-1, with unresolved D. CDR1 and CDR2 from the germline V gene are SGHRS and YFSETQ. The CDR3 has 12 residues. V shed 2 bases and J shed 5 bases, with 7 bases lying between them. The CDR3 region has the DNA TGCGCCAGCAGCTTTGGTCGGACTGAAGCTTTCTTT. Translation gives CASSFGRTEAFF. Variable domain in full (rest from reference TRBV5-1 and TRBJ1-1): KAGVTQTPRYLIKTRGQQVTLSCSPISGHRSVSWYQQTPGQGLQFLFEYFSETQRNKGNFPGRFSGRQFSNSRSEMNVSTLELGDSALYLCASSFGRTEAFFGQGTRLTVV.

J is TRBJ2-3 and V is TRBV28, with D possibly matching TRBD2 (5 bases). The CDR3 runs 14 residues. The V end lost 3 bases, the J end lost 1 base, and 8 bases lay between the germline ends. The germline gives CDR1 MDHEN, CDR2 SYDVKM. DNA of the CDR3: TGTGCCAGCAGTTTCCTTAGCGGCACAGATACGCAGTATTTT. Protein sequence: CASSFLSGTDTQYF.

V is TRBV7-9 and J is TRBJ1-2; D remains unclear. This CDR3 is built from 13 residues. Germline-derived CDR1 and CDR2 are SEHNR and FQNEAQ (reference sequence). The V end lost 2 bases, the J end lost 2 bases, and 6 bases lay between the germline ends. As DNA, the CDR3 is TGTGCCAGCAGCTTACTACAGAACTATGGCTACACCTTC. Translation: CASSLLQNYGYTF.

The chain links TRBV5-4 to TRBJ1-2; the D gene is possibly TRBD1 (5 bases). The V and J ends lost 1 base and 8 bases respectively, with 27 bases between them. From germline, CDR1 is SGHNT and CDR2 YYREEE (reference sequence). This CDR3 has 18 amino acids. The CDR3 loop reads CASSLNTRRSGSQAGYTF. As DNA, the CDR3 is TGTGCCAGCAGCTTGAATACGCGGCGTTCAGGGTCCCAGGCCGGCTACACCTTC.

The genes are TRBV11-3 and TRBJ1-2; 8 nucleotides align to TRBD1. The CDR3 spans 15 residues. V trimming: 1 base; J trimming: 5 bases; junction bases outside the gene matches: 6. Germline values: CDR1 SGHNT, CDR2 YENEEA. The CDR3 loop is CASSLGGQANYGYTF. In DNA, the CDR3 is TGTGCCAGCAGCTTAGGGGGACAGGCCAATTATGGCTACACCTTC.

This clone has just a few counts. The chain combines TRBV6-6 with TRBJ2-3; 8 bases fit TRBD2. Per germline, CDR1 MNHNY and CDR2 SVGAGI (reference sequence). The V and J ends lost 4 bases and 2 bases, in that order; junction bases with no gene match: 5. The CDR3 contains 15 residues. In DNA, the CDR3 is TGTGCCAGCAGTTTGAGAGCGGGGGCCACAGATACGCAGTATTTT. Translating gives CASSLRAGATDTQYF.

The V gene is TRBV6-1, the J gene TRBJ2-2; the match to TRBD1 covers 9 bases. The CDR3 runs to 16 residues. The V and J ends lost 1 base and 5 bases, in that order; junction bases with no gene match: 5. The germline V gene encodes CDR1 MNHNS and CDR2 SASEGT. This CDR3 is CASSEGTGVNTGELFF. The DNA of the CDR3 is TGTGCCAGCAGTGAAGGGACAGGGGTAAATACCGGGGAGCTGTTTTTT.

V usage is TRBV7-8 and J usage is TRBJ2-5; D is possibly TRBD2 (5 bases). Germline CDR1 is SGHVS and CDR2 is FQNEAQ. Trimming left V 5 bases short and J 2 bases short, with 9 bases between. The CDR3 consists of 13 residues. CDR3 nucleotide sequence: TGTGCCAGCAGCCGGACTCTACAAGAGACCCAGTACTTC. Residues: CASSRTLQETQYF.

The chain links TRBV3-1 (or the pseudogene TRBV3-2) to TRBJ2-7, with a possible D match to TRBD2 (5 bases). The CDR3 consists of 15 residues. Trimming shortened V by 4 bases and J by 0 bases, and 13 bases separated the two germline ends. Germline V lookup: CDR1 LGHDT, CDR2 YNNKEL (reference sequence). CDR3 region: CASSPWTSPSYEQYF. CDR3 sequence (DNA): TGTGCCAGCAGCCCTTGGACTTCTCCCTCCTACGAGCAGTACTTC.

The chain recombines TRBV27 with TRBJ1-3; unclear D gene. The germline V gene encodes CDR1 MNHEY and CDR2 SMNVEV (reference sequence). Between the trimmed V and J ends, which lost 8 bases and 0 bases, there was a span of 8 bases. The CDR3 runs to 13 residues. The DNA for the CDR3 is TGTGCCAGCCGGTCAAACTCTGGAAACACCATATATTTT. As protein: CASRSNSGNTIYF.

About this clone: One end of the junction is discordant with germline, which a read error may explain. The chain couples TRBV24-1 to TRBJ1-4; no firm D call. Germline V lookup: CDR1 KGHDR, CDR2 SFDVKD. The CDR3 is made up of 9 amino acids. The CDR3 loop is CATSEKLFF. CDR3 bases: TGTGCCACTAGTGAAAAACTGTTTTTT.

This chain joins TRBV4-3 and TRBJ1-4, with D unclear. V was cut by 0 bases and J by 4 bases, with 15 bases left in between. Germline V gene sequence: CDR1 LGHNA, CDR2 YSLEER. This CDR3 contains 17 residues. The CDR3, as DNA: TGCGCCAGCAGCCAAGAAACTCGGTCAGCGCTTAATGAAAAACTGTTTTTT. Its protein product is CASSQETRSALNEKLFF.